Presented here are 24 T cell receptor beta chains from one specimen sequenced in a study of blood T cell repertoires in COVID-19. The method was immunoSEQ multiplex PCR; TCRdb's version includes in-frame clones alone and lacks a portion of them. The sample comprises 89,000 or so clones, about 82% of which are singletons, and under 8.5% rests with the top ten. Sequences were obtained from peripheral blood. The receptor source for this set is a man aged 50-59 years with active COVID-19.

The chain joins TRBV28 to TRBJ2-7; tentatively, D is TRBD1 (6 bases). Germline assignment: CDR1 MDHEN and CDR2 SYDVKM. V gave up 1 base and J gave up 3 bases, with 13 bases separating them. The CDR3 is 15 residues long. The DNA of the CDR3 is TGTGCCAGCAGTTTATCAGGGGACCTCGTCTACGAGCAGTACTTC. It specifies CASSLSGDLVYEQYF.

The chain uses TRBV4-1 and TRBJ2-6; 9 bases line up with TRBD2. The V and J ends lost 6 bases and 0 bases, in that order; junction bases with no gene match: 3. In germline, CDR1 is MGHRA, CDR2 YSYEKL. The CDR3 extends over 16 amino acids. The CDR3 reads CASSAGGISGANVLTF. The CDR3 nucleotides are TGCGCCAGCAGTGCGGGGGGGATCTCTGGGGCCAACGTCCTGACTTTC.

This clone was detected only once. CDR3 sequence (DNA): TGTGCCAGCAGTCAGTGGGGAGGGAGGGGTACGAATGAGCAGTTCTTC. Protein sequence: CASSQWGGRGTNEQFF. The chain uses TRBV28 and TRBJ2-1, with 7 bases that match TRBD2. CDR1 and CDR2 (germline): MDHEN, SYDVKM. The CDR3 totals 16 residues. J gave up 7 bases and V 5 bases, and 14 bases lay outside the gene matches.

The rearrangement uses TRBV4-3 and TRBJ2-1; D may be TRBD1 (6 bases). CDR3 length: 15 residues. Germline V gives CDR1 LGHNA, CDR2 YSLEER. Trimming took off 0 bases at V and 8 bases at J, with 14 bases between the two ends. DNA for the CDR3: TGCGCCAGCAGCCAAGAGCCCCAGGGGTGGCATGAGCAGTTCTTC. Protein product: CASSQEPQGWHEQFF.

The chain has TRBV7-6 and TRBJ2-2; 7 bases agree with TRBD1. This CDR3 has 18 residues. The V gene end was trimmed by 1 base and the J gene end by 4 bases; junction bases not matched to a gene: 12. Germline loops: CDR1 SGHVS, CDR2 FNYEAQ. In nucleotides, the CDR3 is TGTGCCAGCAGCTTAGAAAGACTAAACAGGGGCTTCACCGGGGAGCTGTTTTTT. The encoded protein is CASSLERLNRGFTGELFF.

This chain uses TRBV6-2 or TRBV6-3 with TRBJ1-2; possibly TRBD1 for D (6 bases). CDR1 MNHEY and CDR2 SVGEGT come from the germline V gene. V gave up 0 bases and J gave up 6 bases, with 11 bases separating them. CDR3 length equals 14 residues. The CDR3 loop reads CASSYSMGANGYTF. In DNA, the CDR3 is TGTGCCAGCAGTTACTCGATGGGGGCAAATGGCTACACCTTC.

This rearrangement joins TRBV30 to TRBJ2-7, with 10 bases that match TRBD2. This CDR3 has 13 residues. The ends lost 3 bases at V and 5 bases at J; junction bases unmatched: 4. Germline V lookup: CDR1 GTSNPN, CDR2 SVGIG (reference sequence). Written as DNA, the CDR3 is TGTGCCTGGAGGGCTAGCGGGAGCGACGAGCAGTACTTC. It is translated as CAWRASGSDEQYF.

This sequence joins TRBV7-2 and TRBJ1-2, with D uncertain. Germline lookup yields CDR1 SGHTA and CDR2 FQGNSA. This CDR3 is built from 12 residues. With 5 bases removed from V and 4 bases from J, the gap between germline ends came to 8 bases. The CDR3 loop is CASSVGSYGYTF. The DNA for the CDR3 is TGTGCCAGCAGCGTGGGGAGCTATGGCTACACCTTC.

J is TRBJ2-1 and V is TRBV4-1; 7 bases fit TRBD2. Germline trimming cut 1 base from V and 3 bases from J; bases unmatched to any gene: 3. CDR3 size: 15 residues. From germline, CDR1 is MGHRA and CDR2 YSYEKL. The CDR3 DNA reads TGCGCCAGCAGCCAAGCGGGAGGATACTACAATGAGCAGTTCTTC. It is translated as CASSQAGGYYNEQFF.

The rearrangement links TRBV24-1 to TRBJ2-3; 9 bases are a match to TRBD1. V lost 2 bases, J lost 2 bases, and 4 bases stayed unmatched. CDR3 size: 16 residues. The germline V gene encodes CDR1 KGHDR and CDR2 SFDVKD. CDR3 region: CATSDWGQGTTDTQYF. In nucleotides, the CDR3 is TGTGCCACCAGTGATTGGGGACAGGGAACCACAGATACGCAGTATTTT.

The chain carries TRBV5-1 and TRBJ2-3; 9 nucleotides agree with TRBD1. Germline values: CDR1 SGHRS, CDR2 YFSETQ. J gave up 6 bases and V 4 bases, and 6 bases lay outside the gene matches. The CDR3 sequence is 14 residues long. CDR3: CASSTGQGGDTQYF. DNA of the CDR3: TGCGCCAGCAGCACGGGACAGGGAGGGGATACGCAGTATTTT. Drawing the rest from reference TRBV5-1 and TRBJ2-3, the complete variable domain is KAGVTQTPRYLIKTRGQQVTLSCSPISGHRSVSWYQQTPGQGLQFLFEYFSETQRNKGNFPGRFSGRQFSNSRSEMNVSTLELGDSALYLCASSTGQGGDTQYFGPGTRLTVL.

The sample holds one count of this clone. The chain employs TRBV6-6 and TRBJ1-6; the D is unclear. CDR1 and CDR2 (germline): MNHNY, SVGAGI (reference sequence). The V end was cut by 7 bases, the J end by 0 bases, with 10 bases between. CDR3 length: 15 amino acids. This chain's CDR3 is CASKDGSSYNSPLHF. The CDR3 bases are TGTGCCAGCAAAGATGGGAGCTCCTATAATTCACCCCTCCACTTT.

This sequence joins TRBV4-1 and TRBJ2-7; 8 bases agree with TRBD1. In germline, CDR1 is MGHRA, CDR2 YSYEKL. The J segment lost 2 bases and the V segment lost 3 bases, leaving 6 bases of the junction unmatched. The length of the CDR3 is 15 residues. The CDR3 loop is CASSHPGQATYEQYF. In DNA form, the CDR3 reads TGCGCCAGCAGCCACCCGGGACAGGCTACCTACGAGCAGTACTTC.

This clone appeared a few times. The gene calls are TRBV19 and TRBJ2-7; weak D call: TRBD1 (6 bases). The length of the CDR3 is 14 residues. V was clipped by 6 bases and J by 2 bases, with 14 bases between them. Per the germline V gene, CDR1 is LNHDA and CDR2 is SQIVND (reference sequence). Written as DNA, the CDR3 is TGTGCCAGTAGCCAGGGGCAGGGGACCTACGAGCAGTACTTC. It is translated as CASSQGQGTYEQYF.

The gene calls are TRBV7-3 and TRBJ2-3, with 9 bases matching TRBD2. Germline lookup yields CDR1 SGHTA and CDR2 FQGTGA. The CDR3 is 15 residues long. Losses at the gene ends were 5 bases for V and 0 bases for J; bases not matched to a gene: 3. CDR3 in DNA: TGTGCCAGCAGCCGAGCGGGGGGAAGCACAGATACGCAGTATTTT. It yields the protein CASSRAGGSTDTQYF.

This clone occurred a few times. V is TRBV6-1 and J is TRBJ1-2, with D hard to call. V was trimmed by 2 bases and J by 2 bases, leaving 6 bases between them. The CDR3 runs 13 residues. In germline, CDR1 is MNHNS, CDR2 SASEGT. The CDR3: CASSEIQNYGYTF. In DNA form, the CDR3 reads TGTGCCAGCAGTGAAATTCAGAACTATGGCTACACCTTC.

The chain couples TRBV5-6 to TRBJ2-1; TRBD2 matches 13 bases. Germline V gene sequence: CDR1 SGHDT, CDR2 YYEEEE. V gave up 2 bases and J gave up 6 bases; unmatched junction bases: 8. The CDR3 runs to 17 residues. CDR3: CASSFFKRLAGGNEQFF. The CDR3 DNA reads TGTGCCAGCAGCTTCTTCAAAAGACTAGCGGGAGGCAATGAGCAGTTCTTC.

The chain employs TRBV4-1 and TRBJ1-2; maybe TRBD1 (5 bases). Germline V CDR1 and CDR2: MGHRA, YSYEKL. Trimming left V 3 bases short and J 8 bases short, with 22 bases between. CDR3 length: 16 amino acids. DNA of the CDR3: TGCGCCAGCAGCCAGTTCTTGGGGCTAAGCGATTTCGGCTACACCTTC. Its protein is CASSQFLGLSDFGYTF.

The CDR3 nucleotides are TGTGCCAGCAGTGAATGGGGGGGAAGCACTGAAGCTTTCTTT. Protein sequence: CASSEWGGSTEAFF. The V call is TRBV25-1, the J call TRBJ1-1; weak D call: TRBD1 (5 bases). Trimming removed 1 base at V and 4 bases at J, with 10 bases between. In germline, CDR1 is MGHDK, CDR2 SYGVNS. This CDR3 region has 14 residues.

This clone came up once. J is TRBJ2-5 and V is TRBV10-3, with D possibly TRBD1 on 6 matching bases. This CDR3 comprises 14 residues. V lost 5 bases and J 1 base, leaving 11 bases between the germline ends. Germline V gene sequence: CDR1 ENHRY, CDR2 SYGVKD. CDR3 in amino acids: CAISTGTSQETQYF. DNA for the CDR3: TGTGCCATCAGTACCGGGACAAGCCAAGAGACCCAGTACTTC.

The chain employs TRBV5-6 and TRBJ2-7; 12 bases align to TRBD1. The CDR3 sequence is 15 residues long. Germline V lookup: CDR1 SGHDT, CDR2 YYEEEE. Trimming at V came to 4 bases and at J to 7 bases, leaving 9 bases not matched to a gene. The CDR3 DNA reads TGTGCCAGCAGCGATGGGGACAGGGGGCGGTGGGAGCAGTACTTC. Translation: CASSDGDRGRWEQYF.

The genes are TRBV19 and TRBJ1-1; maybe TRBD1 (5 bases). Per germline, CDR1 LNHDA and CDR2 SQIVND (reference sequence). CDR3 length equals 13 residues. Trimming pared 4 bases from V and 7 bases from J, leaving 13 bases between. The CDR3 spells CASSNPGRDEAFF. The CDR3 DNA reads as TGTGCCAGTAGTAATCCAGGGAGGGATGAAGCTTTCTTT.

This chain uses TRBV4-3 with TRBJ2-3, with 8 positions matching TRBD2. V dropped 1 base and J dropped 3; count of bases not matched to a gene: 6. Germline V CDR1 and CDR2: LGHNA, YSLEER. The CDR3 consists of 16 residues. The CDR3 protein is CASSQVPGGVTDTQYF. The CDR3 nucleotides read TGCGCCAGCAGCCAAGTTCCGGGAGGGGTAACAGATACGCAGTATTTT.

This clone was detected only once. V usage is TRBV2 and J usage is TRBJ2-2, with 12 bases aligning to TRBD2. V lost 5 bases to trimming and J lost 6 bases; unmatched junction nucleotides: 10. CDR1 is SNHLY and CDR2 is FYNNEI in the germline V gene. The CDR3 is made up of 17 amino acids. The CDR3 nucleotides are TGTGCCAGCAGTATAGATTCTAGCGGGAGGGACGCCGGGGAGCTGTTTTTT. This codes for CASSIDSSGRDAGELFF. The variable domain in full, with the rest retrieved from reference TRBV2 and TRBJ2-2, is EPEVTQTPSHQVTQMGQEVILRCVPISNHLYFYWYRQILGQKVEFLVSFYNNEISEKSEIFDDQFSVERPDGSNFTLKIRSTKLEDSAMYFCASSIDSSGRDAGELFFGEGSRLTVL.